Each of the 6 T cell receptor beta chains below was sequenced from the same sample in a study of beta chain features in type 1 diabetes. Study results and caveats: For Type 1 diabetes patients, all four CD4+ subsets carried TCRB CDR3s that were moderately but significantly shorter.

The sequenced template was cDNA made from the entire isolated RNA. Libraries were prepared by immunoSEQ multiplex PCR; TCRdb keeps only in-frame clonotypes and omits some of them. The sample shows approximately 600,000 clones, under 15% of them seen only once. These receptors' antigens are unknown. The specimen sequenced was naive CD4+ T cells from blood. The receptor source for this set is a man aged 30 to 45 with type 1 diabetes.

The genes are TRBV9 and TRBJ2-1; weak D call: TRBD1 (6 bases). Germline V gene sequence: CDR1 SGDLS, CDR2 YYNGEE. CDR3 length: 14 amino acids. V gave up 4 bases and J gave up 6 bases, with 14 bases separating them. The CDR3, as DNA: TGTGCCAGCAGCCTCCGGGACAACAGCAATGAGCAGTTCTTC. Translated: CASSLRDNSNEQFF.

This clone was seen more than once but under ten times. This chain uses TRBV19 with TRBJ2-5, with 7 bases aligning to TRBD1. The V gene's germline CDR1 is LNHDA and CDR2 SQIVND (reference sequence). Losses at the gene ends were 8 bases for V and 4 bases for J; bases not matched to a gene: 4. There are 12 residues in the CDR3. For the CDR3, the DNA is TGTGCCAGTCGCCGACAGGGAGAGACCCAGTACTTC. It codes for CASRRQGETQYF.

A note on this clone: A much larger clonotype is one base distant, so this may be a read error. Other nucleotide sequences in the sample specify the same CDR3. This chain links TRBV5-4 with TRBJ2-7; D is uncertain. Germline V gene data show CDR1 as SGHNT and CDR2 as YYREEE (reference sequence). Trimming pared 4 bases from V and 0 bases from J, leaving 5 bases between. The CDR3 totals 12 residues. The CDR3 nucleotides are TGTGCCAGCAGCCTTAGCTCCTACGAGCAGTACTTC. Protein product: CASSLSSYEQYF.

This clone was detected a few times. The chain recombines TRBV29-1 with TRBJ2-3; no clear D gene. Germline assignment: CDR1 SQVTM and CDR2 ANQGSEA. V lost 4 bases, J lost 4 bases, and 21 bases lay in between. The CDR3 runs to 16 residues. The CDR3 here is CSVVLWGGEWADTQYF. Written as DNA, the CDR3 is TGCAGCGTTGTATTGTGGGGTGGAGAGTGGGCAGATACGCAGTATTTT.

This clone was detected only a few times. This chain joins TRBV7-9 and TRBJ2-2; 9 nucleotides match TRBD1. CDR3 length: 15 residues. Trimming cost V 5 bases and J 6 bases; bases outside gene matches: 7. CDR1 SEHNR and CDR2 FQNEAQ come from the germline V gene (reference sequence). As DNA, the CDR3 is TGTGCCAGCAGCGCCGGGACAGGGCGTGCCGGGGAGCTGTTTTTT. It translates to CASSAGTGRAGELFF.

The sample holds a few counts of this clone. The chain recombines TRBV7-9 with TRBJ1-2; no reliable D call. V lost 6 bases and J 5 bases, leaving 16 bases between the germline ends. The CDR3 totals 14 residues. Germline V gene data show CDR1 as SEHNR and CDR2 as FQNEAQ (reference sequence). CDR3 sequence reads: CASRLLGSGYGYTF. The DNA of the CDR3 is TGTGCCAGCAGGCTACTAGGGTCCGGGTATGGCTACACCTTC.